The 18 T cell receptor beta chains in this list originate from one sample, sequenced in a study of T-cell reconstitution after alpha-beta-depleted transplantation in children. As it was prepared, the TCRbeta library received unique molecular identifiers. TCRdb recomputed calls from the PCR reads with MiXCR, one row per CDR3 protein. The sample includes roughly 420,000 distinct CDR3 sequences, 15% to 20% of them seen just once. This material consisted of PBMCs, mostly from graft donor cells, taken 360 days after TCRalphabeta/CD19-depleted stem cell transplant. Receptors originate from a boy under two years old who had a stem cell transplant for Wiskott-Aldrich syndrome, so the T cells may come from the graft donor.

The gene calls are TRBV5-1 and TRBJ2-3; 8 nucleotides align to TRBD1. The junction had 8 bases not matched to a gene; V was cut back by 6 bases and J by 2 bases. Germline V gives CDR1 SGHRS, CDR2 YFSETQ. The CDR3 covers 15 residues. The CDR3 sequence: CASILQGEHTDTQYF. CDR3 DNA: TGCGCCAGCATTTTACAGGGGGAACACACAGATACGCAGTATTTT.

The chain couples TRBV29-1 to TRBJ2-2, with a possible D match to TRBD2 (5 bases). Trimming cost V 6 bases and J 5 bases, with 10 bases left between them. CDR1 is SQVTM, CDR2 ANQGSEA, per germline. The CDR3 is 12 residues long. The DNA of the CDR3 is TGCAGCGTCGGCCCGGGGACCGGGGAGCTGTTTTTT. As protein: CSVGPGTGELFF.

This clonotype came up a few times. The chain is built from TRBV5-6 and TRBJ2-1; no clear D gene. V shed 0 bases and J shed 0 bases, with 10 bases lying between them. The germline gives CDR1 SGHDT, CDR2 YYEEEE. This CDR3 is built from 16 residues. DNA for the CDR3: TGTGCCAGCAGCTTGGAAGCCGGGTTCTCCTACAATGAGCAGTTCTTC. The encoded protein is CASSLEAGFSYNEQFF.

The chain couples TRBV6-2 or TRBV6-3 to TRBJ1-3, with D uncertain. Germline-derived CDR1 and CDR2 are MNHEY and SVGEGT. This CDR3 comprises 14 residues. Trimming removed 10 bases at V and 2 bases at J, with 15 bases between. The DNA for the CDR3 is TGTGCCACTATCGGATTCAGCGCTGGAAACACCATATATTTT. Protein sequence: CATIGFSAGNTIYF.

This clonotype turned up a few times. This sequence joins TRBV12-3 or TRBV12-4 and TRBJ2-7; 7 nucleotides match TRBD1. V shed 3 bases and J 5 bases; nucleotides not matched to a gene: 7. CDR3 length equals 14 residues. The CDR3 DNA reads as TGTGCCAGCAGTTTCTCGACAGGGTGGCACGAGCAGTACTTC. This encodes CASSFSTGWHEQYF.

The chain recombines TRBV5-5 with TRBJ2-1; 12 bases line up with TRBD2. Germline V lookup: CDR1 SGHKS, CDR2 YYEKEE (reference sequence). The CDR3 runs 18 residues. Trimming took 0 bases from V and 9 from J; bases not matched to a gene: 13. CDR3 sequence (DNA): TGTGCCAGCAGCTTGGAAAATCTAGCGGGAGGGCCACAGGGTGAGCAGTTCTTC. Amino acid sequence: CASSLENLAGGPQGEQFF.

This clonotype was seen only a few times. The chain carries TRBV7-2 and TRBJ2-7, with 10 bases identical to TRBD2. Germline loops: CDR1 SGHTA, CDR2 FQGNSA. V lost 1 base to trimming and J lost 6 bases; unmatched junction nucleotides: 12. This CDR3 has 17 residues. The CDR3 loop reads CASSLVGPSGSVSEQYF. Written as DNA, the CDR3 is TGTGCCAGCAGCTTAGTTGGGCCTAGCGGGAGCGTGTCCGAGCAGTACTTC.

This clonotype was detected a few times. The chain couples TRBV20-1 to TRBJ1-2; maybe TRBD1 (6 bases). The CDR3 is made up of 14 amino acids. V was trimmed by 3 bases and J by 6 bases, leaving 17 bases between them. Germline lookup yields CDR1 DFQATT and CDR2 SNEGSKA (reference sequence). CDR3 sequence: CSARTSGQGHGYTF. In DNA, the CDR3 is TGCAGTGCTAGGACTAGTGGGCAGGGGCATGGCTACACCTTC.

In its sample, this clonotype was seen a few times. V usage is TRBV5-1 and J usage is TRBJ2-5, with D possibly matching TRBD1 (6 bases). There are 15 residues in the CDR3. CDR1 is SGHRS and CDR2 is YFSETQ in the germline V gene. V was shortened by 4 bases and J by 5 bases, with 18 bases between the two germline ends. The CDR3 reads CASSLMTGLRETQYF. Written as DNA, the CDR3 is TGCGCCAGCAGCCTAATGACAGGCCTCCGGGAGACCCAGTACTTC.

In this sample, this clonotype turned up a few times. This sequence joins TRBV15 and TRBJ2-1, with 7 bases that match TRBD2. CDR1 and CDR2 from the germline V gene are LNHNV and YYDKDF (reference sequence). V lost 5 bases, J lost 4 bases, and 17 bases stayed unmatched. The CDR3 has 18 residues. CDR3 in DNA: TGTGCCACCAGCCATCCCCACACTAGCGCTATAATTTACAATGAGCAGTTCTTC. It is translated as CATSHPHTSAIIYNEQFF.

This clonotype showed up just a few times. The V and J genes are TRBV29-1 and TRBJ2-7, with 12 bases lining up with TRBD2. Germline V gene lookup returns CDR1 SQVTM and CDR2 ANQGSEA. The CDR3 is made up of 15 amino acids. V was clipped by 6 bases and J by 2 bases; unmatched bases: 8. The CDR3 bases are TGCAGCGTAGTCTTACTAGCGGGAGGAACCTACGAGCAGTACTTC. It translates to CSVVLLAGGTYEQYF.

At least ten counts were recorded for this clonotype. The rearrangement links TRBV4-3 to TRBJ2-7, with no clear D. V lost 1 base, J lost 0 bases, and 10 bases lay in between. The CDR3 is 15 residues long. Per germline, CDR1 LGHNA and CDR2 YSLEER. As DNA, the CDR3 is TGCGCCAGCAGCCAAGGTCGGTGGCCCTCCTACGAGCAGTACTTC. Amino acids: CASSQGRWPSYEQYF.

This clonotype occurred a few times. This chain uses TRBV4-2 with TRBJ2-2; 9 nucleotides align to TRBD1. CDR1 LGHNA and CDR2 YNFKEQ come from the germline V gene. J lost 0 bases, V lost 8 bases, and 13 bases had no gene match. The CDR3 loop spans 18 amino acids. CDR3: CASRERGQGFSNTGELFF. The CDR3, as DNA: TGTGCCAGCCGAGAAAGGGGACAGGGCTTTTCGAACACCGGGGAGCTGTTTTTT.

This clonotype was seen repeatedly, ten times or more. The CDR3 DNA sequence: TGTGCCAGCAGTTTAAGTCAGTCCTACGAGCAGTACTTC. Amino acid sequence: CASSLSQSYEQYF. This chain joins TRBV12-3 or TRBV12-4 and TRBJ2-7; no clear D. V lost 2 bases to trimming and J lost 1 base, with 6 bases between them. The CDR3 length is 13 residues.

This chain joins TRBV2 and TRBJ2-1, with no clear D. Trimming pared 10 bases from V and 3 bases from J, leaving 13 bases between. CDR1 SNHLY and CDR2 FYNNEI come from the germline V gene. CDR3 length: 13 residues. The CDR3 nucleotides are TGTGCCATCACGAACTGGAACTACAATGAGCAGTTCTTC. It codes for CAITNWNYNEQFF.

In this sample, this clonotype turned up a few times. The V gene is TRBV5-1, the J gene TRBJ2-1; TRBD1 might be the D (5 bases). Germline V gene lookup returns CDR1 SGHRS and CDR2 YFSETQ. This CDR3 is built from 13 residues. V lost 5 bases and J 9 bases, leaving 15 bases between the germline ends. The CDR3, as DNA: TGCGCCAGCAGTTTAGTCTGGGGCGTTGAGCAGTTCTTC. It specifies CASSLVWGVEQFF.

The CDR3 spells CASSFGTGSSYEQYF. The DNA of the CDR3 is TGCGCCAGCAGCTTTGGGACAGGGAGCTCCTACGAGCAGTACTTC. The rearrangement joins TRBV5-1 to TRBJ2-7, with 9 bases identical to TRBD1. The CDR3 loop spans 15 amino acids. Germline assignment: CDR1 SGHRS and CDR2 YFSETQ. Trimming cost V 2 bases and J 0 bases; bases outside gene matches: 3.

This clonotype was picked up a small number of times. The chain is built from TRBV2 and TRBJ2-3, with 11 bases fitting TRBD2. This CDR3 region has 15 residues. V lost 5 bases to trimming and J lost 4 bases; unmatched junction nucleotides: 5. Germline CDR1 SNHLY, CDR2 FYNNEI. The CDR3 coding sequence is TGTGCCAGCAGTCCACTAGCGGGAGTGGCAGATACGCAGTATTTT. Translation: CASSPLAGVADTQYF.